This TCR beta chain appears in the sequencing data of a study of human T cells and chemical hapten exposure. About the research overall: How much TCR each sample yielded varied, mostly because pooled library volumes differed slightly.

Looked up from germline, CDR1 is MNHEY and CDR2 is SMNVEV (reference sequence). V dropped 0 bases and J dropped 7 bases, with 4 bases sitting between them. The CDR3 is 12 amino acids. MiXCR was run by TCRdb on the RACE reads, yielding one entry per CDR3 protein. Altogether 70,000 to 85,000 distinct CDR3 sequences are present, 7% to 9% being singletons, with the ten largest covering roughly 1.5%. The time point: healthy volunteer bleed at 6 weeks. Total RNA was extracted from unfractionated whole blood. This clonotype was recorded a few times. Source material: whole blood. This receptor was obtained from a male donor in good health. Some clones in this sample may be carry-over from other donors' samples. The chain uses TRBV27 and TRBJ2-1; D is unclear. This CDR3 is CASSLSGNEQFF. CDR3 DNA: TGTGCCAGCAGTTTATCGGGTAATGAGCAGTTCTTC.